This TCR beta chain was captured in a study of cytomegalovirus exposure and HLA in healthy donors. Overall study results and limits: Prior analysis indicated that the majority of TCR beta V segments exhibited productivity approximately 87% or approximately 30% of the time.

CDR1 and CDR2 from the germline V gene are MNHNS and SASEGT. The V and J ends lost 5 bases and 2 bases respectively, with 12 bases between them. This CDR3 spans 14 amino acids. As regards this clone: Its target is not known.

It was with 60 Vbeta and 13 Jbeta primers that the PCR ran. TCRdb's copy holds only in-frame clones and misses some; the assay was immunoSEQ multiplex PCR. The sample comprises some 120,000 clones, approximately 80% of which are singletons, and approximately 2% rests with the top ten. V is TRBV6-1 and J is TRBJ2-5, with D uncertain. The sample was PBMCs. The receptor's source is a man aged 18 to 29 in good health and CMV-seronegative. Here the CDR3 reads CASSRLFNQETQYF. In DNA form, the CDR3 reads TGTGCCAGCAGTAGACTGTTCAATCAAGAGACCCAGTACTTC.